Given below is one TCR beta chain in context. Its antigen is not identified. Germline loops: CDR1 SEHNR, CDR2 FQNEAQ (reference sequence). V was pared by 5 bases and J by 4 bases, with 5 bases between. CDR3 length: 12 amino acids. This sample stems from a study of CD8+ T cells in alopecia areata. Background on the study: Tofacitinib was taken orally by treated patients, and the dose was 5 to 10 mg twice daily. Study-wide findings and caveats: Sequences from scalp samples also cover resident alphabeta T cells of normal skin.

Specimens obtained from alopecia areata patients comprised lesional scalp punch biopsies and peripheral blood. Starting from PBMCs, sorting isolated CD4+ and CD8+ T cells. RNA extraction was followed by reverse transcription into cDNA, which acted as the sequencing template. TCRdb's copy holds only in-frame clones and misses some; the assay was immunoSEQ multiplex PCR. The sample contains tens of thousands of clones, 96% of which appear only once. Sequencing used CD8+ T cells sorted from blood, obtained at week 0. The TCR comes from a human donor with alopecia areata. This chain uses TRBV7-9 with TRBJ2-2; D not certain. CDR3 in amino acids: CASSPGTGELFF. The CDR3 DNA is TGTGCCAGCAGCCCCGGCACCGGGGAGCTGTTTTTT. The full variable domain, its missing parts supplied by reference TRBV7-9 and TRBJ2-2, is DTGVSQNPRHKITKRGQNVTFRCDPISEHNRLYWYRQTLGQGPEFLTYFQNEAQLEKSRLLSDRFSAERPKGSFSTLEIQRTEQGDSAMYLCASSPGTGELFFGEGSRLTVL.